This T cell receptor beta chain was retrieved from a study of long-term antiretroviral therapy in people with HIV. The assay, immunoSEQ v3.0, was run at survey level. TCRdb's table, derived via immunoSEQ multiplex PCR, lists solely in-frame clones and lacks some. This table holds some 43,000 clones, around 86% found once. After removal of 4 bases from V and 0 bases from J, the junction contained 7 bases not matched to a gene. The CDR3 consists of 15 residues. CDR1 and CDR2 from the germline V gene are SGHRS and YFSETQ. This TCR was sampled from a woman between 50 and 59 years old with HIV. The sample here was unsorted PBMCs, taken 0.1 years before starting antiretroviral therapy. The V and J genes are TRBV5-1 and TRBJ2-7; 7 bases line up with TRBD2. This chain's CDR3 is CASSAGRLPSYEQYF. Here the CDR3 DNA reads TGCGCCAGCAGCGCCGGGAGGTTACCCTCCTACGAGCAGTACTTC.